The clone carrying this TCR beta chain was found many times. Its antigen is currently unknown. RNA transcripts were the template for amplifying TCR beta CDR3 regions. Initially, a first-round RT-PCR of the TCR CDR3 employed the HTBI primer set. TCRdb re-called the multiplex PCR reads through MiXCR, storing one row per CDR3 protein. The sample lists around 450,000 distinct CDR3 sequences; around 14% were seen once. The sample is drawn from a study of T cells in Graves' hyperthyroidism and ophthalmopathy. Whole-study findings and limits: Onset of ophthalmopathy came a median approximately 6.8 months after the model predicted it. Most clonotypes that expanded in the thyroid above 0.001 also showed up in blood.

CDR1 is LGHNT, CDR2 FRNRAP, per germline. The CDR3 totals 21 residues. Trimming at V came to 7 bases and at J to 2 bases, leaving 20 bases not matched to a gene. The sequenced material came from blood. The TCR was taken from a woman under 30 with Graves' hyperthyroidism. This chain links TRBV12-5 with TRBJ2-3; 14 positions agree with TRBD2. CDR3 sequence reads: CASARFPSTSGGAWNTDTQYF. The CDR3 DNA sequence: TGTGCTAGTGCCCGTTTCCCCTCGACTAGCGGGGGGGCTTGGAACACAGATACGCAGTATTTT. Complete variable domain (other parts from reference TRBV12-5 and TRBJ2-3): DARVTQTPRHKVTEMGQEVTMRCQPILGHNTVFWYRQTMMQGLELLAYFRNRAPLDDSGMPKDRFSAEMPDATLATLKIQPSEPRDSAVYFCASARFPSTSGGAWNTDTQYFGPGTRLTVL.